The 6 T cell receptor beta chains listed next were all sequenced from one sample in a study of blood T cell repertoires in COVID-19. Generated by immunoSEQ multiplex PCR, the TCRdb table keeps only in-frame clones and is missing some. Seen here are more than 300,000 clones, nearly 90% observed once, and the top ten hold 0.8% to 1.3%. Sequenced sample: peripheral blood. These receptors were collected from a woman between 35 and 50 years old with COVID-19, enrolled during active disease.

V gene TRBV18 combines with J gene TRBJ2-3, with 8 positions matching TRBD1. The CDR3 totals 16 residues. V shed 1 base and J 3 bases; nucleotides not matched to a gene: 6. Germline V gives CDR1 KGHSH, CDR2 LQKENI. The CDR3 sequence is CASSPQRTGITDTQYF. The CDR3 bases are TGTGCCAGCTCACCACAAAGGACAGGGATAACAGATACGCAGTATTTT.

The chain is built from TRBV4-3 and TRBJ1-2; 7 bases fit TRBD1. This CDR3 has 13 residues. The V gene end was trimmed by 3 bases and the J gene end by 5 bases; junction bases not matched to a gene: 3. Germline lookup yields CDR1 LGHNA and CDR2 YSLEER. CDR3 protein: CASSHGDSYGYTF. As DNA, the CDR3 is TGCGCCAGCAGCCACGGGGACAGTTATGGCTACACCTTC.

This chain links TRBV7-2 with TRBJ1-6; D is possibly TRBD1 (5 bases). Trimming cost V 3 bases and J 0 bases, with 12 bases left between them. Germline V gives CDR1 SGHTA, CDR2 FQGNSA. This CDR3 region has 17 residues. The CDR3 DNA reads TGTGCCAGCAGCTTTCAGGGTCCGAGCTCCTATAATTCACCCCTCCACTTT. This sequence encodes CASSFQGPSSYNSPLHF.

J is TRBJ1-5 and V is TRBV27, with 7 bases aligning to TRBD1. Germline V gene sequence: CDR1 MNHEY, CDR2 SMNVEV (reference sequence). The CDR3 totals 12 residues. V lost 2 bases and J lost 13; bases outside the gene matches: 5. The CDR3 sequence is CASSLTGVYQHF. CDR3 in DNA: TGTGCCAGCAGTTTAACAGGGGTGTATCAGCATTTT.

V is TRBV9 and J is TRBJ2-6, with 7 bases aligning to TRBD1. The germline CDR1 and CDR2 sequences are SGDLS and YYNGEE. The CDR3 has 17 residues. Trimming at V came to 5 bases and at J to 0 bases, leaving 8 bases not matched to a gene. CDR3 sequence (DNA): TGTGCCAGCAGGCCTCGGGACAGAGGCTCTGGGGCCAACGTCCTGACTTTC. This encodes CASRPRDRGSGANVLTF.

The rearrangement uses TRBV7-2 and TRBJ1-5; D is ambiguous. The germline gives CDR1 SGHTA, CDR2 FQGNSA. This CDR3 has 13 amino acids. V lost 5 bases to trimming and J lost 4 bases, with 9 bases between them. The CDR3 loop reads CASSPAENQPQHF. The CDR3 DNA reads TGTGCCAGCAGCCCCGCGGAGAATCAGCCCCAGCATTTT.